These 20 T cell receptor beta chains originate from one sample sequenced in a study of blood T cell repertoires in COVID-19. TCRdb's table, derived via immunoSEQ multiplex PCR, lists solely in-frame clones and lacks some. The sample has roughly 70,000 clones, 90% seen once. The sample comprised peripheral blood. The receptors were gathered from a human donor in a cohort sampled during active COVID-19.

This clone was picked up one time. V usage is TRBV19 and J usage is TRBJ1-1; 9 bases match TRBD1. The CDR3 has 14 amino acids. The V gene's germline CDR1 is LNHDA and CDR2 SQIVND (reference sequence). V lost 7 bases and J lost 10; bases outside the gene matches: 13. CDR3 coding DNA: TGTGCCAGTAAACAGGGGGCCTTCAAAGAGGGAGCTTTCTTT. It yields the protein CASKQGAFKEGAFF.

The genes are TRBV5-5 and TRBJ2-2; TRBD1 matches 7 bases. The CDR3 extends over 15 amino acids. Germline V CDR1 and CDR2: SGHKS, YYEKEE (reference sequence). Trimming cost V 4 bases and J 6 bases; bases outside gene matches: 9. CDR3 in DNA: TGTGCCAGCAGCCTCAACAGGGGTAGGGCCGGGGAGCTGTTTTTT. Protein sequence: CASSLNRGRAGELFF.

The J gene is TRBJ2-7, the V gene TRBV12-3 or TRBV12-4; D is unclear. Trimming removed 3 bases from V and 6 bases from J, with 6 bases in between. The CDR3 covers 11 residues. The CDR3 region has the DNA TGTGCCAGCAGTTTTACAGTCGAGCAGTACTTC. It codes for CASSFTVEQYF.

The genes are TRBV5-1 and TRBJ2-2, with 9 bases fitting TRBD1. CDR3 length: 15 amino acids. Trimming removed 3 bases from V and 5 bases from J; junction bases left unmatched: 5. From germline, CDR1 is SGHRS and CDR2 YFSETQ. Written as DNA, the CDR3 is TGCGCCAGCAGCTGGGACAGGGAGGGTACCGGGGAGCTGTTTTTT. Translation: CASSWDREGTGELFF.

This clone was seen just once. The chain couples TRBV7-2 to TRBJ1-2; 8 bases map to TRBD1. CDR3 length equals 16 residues. Germline V lookup: CDR1 SGHTA, CDR2 FQGNSA. V shed 5 bases, J shed 0 bases, and the junction held 8 bases outside the gene matches. The CDR3 spells CASSPPPDRANYGYTF. For the CDR3, the DNA is TGTGCCAGCAGCCCTCCACCGGACAGGGCTAACTATGGCTACACCTTC.

About this clone: The junction does not match germline at one end; this may be a read error. The rearrangement joins TRBV29-1 to TRBJ1-2, with 8 nucleotides matching TRBD1. CDR1 and CDR2 (germline): SQVTM, ANQGSEA. The CDR3 is made up of 14 amino acids. The CDR3: CSVLPTGAPYAYTF. The CDR3 DNA follows: TGCAGCGTCCTACCGACAGGGGCTCCCTATGCCTACACCTTC.

The V gene is TRBV15, the J gene TRBJ1-5; D might be TRBD1 (6 bases). The V gene lost 2 bases and the J gene lost 6 bases, with 11 bases spanning the gap. This CDR3 has 14 amino acids. Per the germline V gene, CDR1 is LNHNV and CDR2 is YYDKDF (reference sequence). CDR3 sequence (DNA): TGTGCCACCAGCAGACCCGGACAGACTCAGCCCCAGCATTTT. It translates to CATSRPGQTQPQHF.

Concerning this clone: Other DNA sequences within the sample encode an identical CDR3. The genes are TRBV9 and TRBJ1-2; TRBD1 might be the D (6 bases). Germline values: CDR1 SGDLS, CDR2 YYNGEE. Trimming pared 0 bases from V and 3 bases from J, leaving 12 bases between. The CDR3 runs 15 residues. CDR3 bases: TGTGCCAGCAGCGTAGGGGTAGGGGGAGACTATGGCTACACCTTC. This gives the protein CASSVGVGGDYGYTF.

J is TRBJ2-1 and V is TRBV20-1; 9 bases match TRBD1. Germline assignment: CDR1 DFQATT and CDR2 SNEGSKA (reference sequence). CDR3 length: 17 residues. The V segment lost 3 bases and the J segment 0 bases; nucleotides outside the gene matches: 9. The CDR3 spells CSASPPDRGGSYNEQFF. CDR3 in DNA: TGCAGTGCTAGTCCTCCGGACAGGGGAGGCTCCTACAATGAGCAGTTCTTC.

The sample holds one count of this clone. CDR3 DNA sequence: TGTGCCAGCACGGGGAGGCCTTATAATTCACCCCTCCACTTT. This translates into CASTGRPYNSPLHF. The chain is built from TRBV6-4 and TRBJ1-6; the D is unclear. Trimming pared 7 bases from V and 4 bases from J, leaving 11 bases between. From germline, CDR1 is MRHNA and CDR2 SNTAGT. The CDR3 contains 14 residues.

The chain combines TRBV12-3 or TRBV12-4 with TRBJ2-7; D not resolved. Trimming removed 2 bases from V and 2 bases from J, with 4 bases in between. The CDR3 is 12 amino acids. Written as DNA, the CDR3 is TGTGCCAGCAGTTTACTACCCTACGAGCAGTACTTC. Residues: CASSLLPYEQYF.

This clone came up once. V is TRBV5-4 and J is TRBJ1-2, with no clear D. CDR3 length: 12 residues. V dropped 3 bases and J dropped 5 bases, with 8 bases sitting between them. Germline V gives CDR1 SGHNT, CDR2 YYREEE (reference sequence). In DNA form, the CDR3 reads TGTGCCAGCAGCTCTGACAAGTATGGCTACACCTTC. Its protein is CASSSDKYGYTF.

The genes are TRBV4-3 and TRBJ1-2; D gene ambiguous. V was cut by 1 base and J by 2 bases, with 8 bases left in between. Germline CDR1 reads LGHNA; CDR2 reads YSLEER. CDR3 length: 14 residues. CDR3 in amino acids: CASSQGQSNYGYTF. CDR3 DNA sequence: TGCGCCAGCAGCCAAGGGCAGTCAAACTATGGCTACACCTTC.

The chain is built from TRBV5-1 and TRBJ1-3; TRBD1 aligns across 8 bases. The junction had 11 bases not matched to a gene; V was cut back by 2 bases and J by 4 bases. The CDR3 covers 17 residues. Germline values: CDR1 SGHRS, CDR2 YFSETQ. The CDR3 sequence: CASSFQGARESGNTIYF. CDR3 bases: TGCGCCAGCAGCTTCCAGGGGGCGAGGGAGTCCGGAAACACCATATATTTT.

V is TRBV9 and J is TRBJ1-2; D unresolved. CDR3 length: 12 residues. The ends were cut back, 8 bases at V and 5 bases at J, with 13 bases in the middle. Germline CDR1 SGDLS, CDR2 YYNGEE. CDR3 residues: CASGSGTYGYTF. The CDR3 nucleotides are TGTGCCAGTGGGTCGGGAACGTATGGCTACACCTTC.

This sequence joins TRBV15 and TRBJ2-3; D is perhaps TRBD2 (6 bases). V dropped 3 bases and J dropped 0 bases, with 13 bases sitting between them. CDR1 is LNHNV, CDR2 YYDKDF, per germline (reference sequence). This CDR3 is 16 amino acids long. CDR3 nucleotides: TGTGCCACCAGCAGTCATGACGGGACTAGCACAGATACGCAGTATTTT. The encoded protein is CATSSHDGTSTDTQYF.

This chain uses TRBV6-5 with TRBJ1-1; D is unresolved. Trimming took off 10 bases at V and 1 base at J, with 10 bases between the two ends. Germline CDR1 MNHEY, CDR2 SVGAGI. The CDR3 is 12 residues long. The CDR3 DNA is TGTGCCATCGAGAGACAGAACACTGAAGCTTTCTTT. Translated, it gives CAIERQNTEAFF.

The CDR3 region is CASVGWTGTDTQYF. Written as DNA, the CDR3 is TGTGCCAGCGTGGGGTGGACAGGCACAGATACGCAGTATTTT. This sequence joins TRBV2 and TRBJ2-3; tentative D call: TRBD1 (6 bases). V was cut by 8 bases and J by 1 base, with 13 bases left in between. Germline V gene lookup returns CDR1 SNHLY and CDR2 FYNNEI. The CDR3 covers 14 residues.

This chain uses TRBV5-1 with TRBJ1-4, with D possibly being TRBD1 (5 bases). The germline CDR1 and CDR2 sequences are SGHRS and YFSETQ. This CDR3 comprises 16 residues. V gave up 4 bases and J gave up 5 bases, with 18 bases separating them. CDR3 sequence (DNA): TGCGCCAGCAGCACAATTGCCGACAGTGTCAATGAAAAACTGTTTTTT. Protein product: CASSTIADSVNEKLFF.

This clone was found once. The V and J genes are TRBV6-2 or TRBV6-3 and TRBJ1-2, with 7 bases that match TRBD1. The CDR3 has 16 amino acids. The germline V gene has CDR1 MNHEY and CDR2 SVGEGT. J was trimmed by 4 bases and V by 2 bases; bases with no gene match: 10. The DNA of the CDR3 is TGTGCCAGCAGTTACCGGTCCGGGACAGCGTTCTATGGCTACACCTTC. Encoded protein: CASSYRSGTAFYGYTF.